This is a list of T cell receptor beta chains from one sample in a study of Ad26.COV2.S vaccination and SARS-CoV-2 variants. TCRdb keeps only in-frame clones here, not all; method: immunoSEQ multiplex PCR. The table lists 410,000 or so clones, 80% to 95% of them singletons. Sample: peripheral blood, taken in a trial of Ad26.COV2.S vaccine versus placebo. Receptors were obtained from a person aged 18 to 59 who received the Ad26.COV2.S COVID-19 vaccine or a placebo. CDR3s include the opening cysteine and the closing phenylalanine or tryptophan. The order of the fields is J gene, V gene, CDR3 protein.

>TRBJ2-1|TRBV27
CASSSGQILYNEQFF
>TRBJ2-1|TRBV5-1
CASSWSGGEQFF
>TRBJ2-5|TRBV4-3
CASSQDQSYQETQYF
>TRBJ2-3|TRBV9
CASSVVQAGGTDTQYF
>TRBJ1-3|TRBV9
CASSPRQGSSGNTIYF
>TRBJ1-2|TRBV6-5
CASSYDAGLNYGYTF
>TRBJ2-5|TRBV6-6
CASSLPVLARETQYF
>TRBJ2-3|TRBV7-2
CASSLGGPADTQYF
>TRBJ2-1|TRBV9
CASSGITSGGLDEQFF
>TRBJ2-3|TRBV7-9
CASSSRQGKSTDTQYF
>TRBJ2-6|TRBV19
CASSTYPDRGTGANVLTF
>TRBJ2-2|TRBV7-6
CASSQRQGLTGELFF
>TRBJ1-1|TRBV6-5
CASSYSTEAFF
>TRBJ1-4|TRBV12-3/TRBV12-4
CASSLDFNEKLFF
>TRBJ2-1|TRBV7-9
CASSLGVSSSYNEQFF
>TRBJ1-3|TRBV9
CASSVADSGNTIYF
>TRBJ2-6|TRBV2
CASSDLGTFSGANVLTF
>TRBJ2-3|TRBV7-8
CASSLYGVSGSTDTQYF
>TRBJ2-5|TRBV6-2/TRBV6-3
CASSQGFETQYF
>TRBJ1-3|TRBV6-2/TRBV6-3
CASSARWGPTGNTIYF
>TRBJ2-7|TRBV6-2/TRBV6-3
CASSYPTSGGGGSYEQYF
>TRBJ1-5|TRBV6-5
CASRTELSNQPQHF
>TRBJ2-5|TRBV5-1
CASTGQVRETQYF
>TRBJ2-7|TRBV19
CASSIGVNEQYF
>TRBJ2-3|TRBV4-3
CASSLSGRATDTQYF
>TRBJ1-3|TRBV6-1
CASSDRDSGNTIYF
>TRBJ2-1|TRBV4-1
CASSHDGVREQFF
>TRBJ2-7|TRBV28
CASSPYRTSTYEQYF
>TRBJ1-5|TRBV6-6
CASSGRDTNSNQPQHF
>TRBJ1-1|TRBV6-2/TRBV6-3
CASSYPDGNTEAFF
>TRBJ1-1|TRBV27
CASSLETGATEAFF
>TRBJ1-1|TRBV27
CASSQDRGQFWTEAFF
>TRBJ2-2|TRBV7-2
CASSLVLVRAGGELFF
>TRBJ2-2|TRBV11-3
CASSLVEGELFF
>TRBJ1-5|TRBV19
CASSIPPISPQHF
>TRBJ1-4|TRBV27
CASSVLPGQGDEKLFF
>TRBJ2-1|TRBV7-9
CASSFTKANPSRNEQFF
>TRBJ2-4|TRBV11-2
CASSLRGGANIQYF
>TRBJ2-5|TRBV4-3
CASSHDAYSRETQYF
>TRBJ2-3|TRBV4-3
CASSQLISSGDTQYF
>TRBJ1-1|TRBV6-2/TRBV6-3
CASSPSGATEIAIPDMNTEAFF
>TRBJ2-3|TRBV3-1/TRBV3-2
CASSVQGSSTDTQYF
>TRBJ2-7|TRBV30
CAWSATGREQYF
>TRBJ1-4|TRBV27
CASSFRQGLTRLGKLFF
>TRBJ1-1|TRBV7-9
CASSPSHRRTGETEAFF
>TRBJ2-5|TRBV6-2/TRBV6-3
CASSGPNTEETQYF
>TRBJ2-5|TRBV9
CASSLGGQGSETQYF
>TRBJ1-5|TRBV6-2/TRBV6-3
CASSYGPGALNQPQHF